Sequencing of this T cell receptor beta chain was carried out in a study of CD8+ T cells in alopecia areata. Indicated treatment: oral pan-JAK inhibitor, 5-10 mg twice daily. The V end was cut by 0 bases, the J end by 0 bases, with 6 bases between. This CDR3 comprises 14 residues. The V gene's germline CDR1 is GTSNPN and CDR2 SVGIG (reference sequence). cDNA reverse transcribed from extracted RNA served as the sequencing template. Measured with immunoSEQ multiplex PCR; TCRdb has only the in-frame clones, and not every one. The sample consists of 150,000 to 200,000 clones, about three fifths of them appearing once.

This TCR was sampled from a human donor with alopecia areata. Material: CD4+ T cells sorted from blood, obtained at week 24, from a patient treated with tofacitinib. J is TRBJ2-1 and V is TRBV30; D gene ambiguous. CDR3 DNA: TGTGCCTGGAGTGTGTCTAGCTCCTACAATGAGCAGTTCTTC. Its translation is CAWSVSSSYNEQFF.